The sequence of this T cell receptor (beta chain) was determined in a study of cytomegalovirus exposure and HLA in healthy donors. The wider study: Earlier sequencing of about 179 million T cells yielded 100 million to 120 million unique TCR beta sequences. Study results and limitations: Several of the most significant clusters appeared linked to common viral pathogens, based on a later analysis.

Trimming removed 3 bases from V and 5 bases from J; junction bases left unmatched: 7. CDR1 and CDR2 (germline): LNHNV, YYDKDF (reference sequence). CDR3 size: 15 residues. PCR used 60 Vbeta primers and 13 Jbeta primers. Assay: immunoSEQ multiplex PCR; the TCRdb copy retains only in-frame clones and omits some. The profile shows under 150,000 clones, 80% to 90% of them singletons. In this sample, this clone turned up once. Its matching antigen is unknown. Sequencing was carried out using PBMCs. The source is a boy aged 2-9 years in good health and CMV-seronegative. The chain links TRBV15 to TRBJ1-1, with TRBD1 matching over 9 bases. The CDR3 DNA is TGTGCCACCAGCAGTCACAGGGGGCGTGGGACTGAAGCTTTCTTT. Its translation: CATSSHRGRGTEAFF.